The rows below give T cell receptor beta chains drawn from one sample of a study of shared clonotypes between healthy human individuals. This table comes from immunoSEQ multiplex PCR, and its TCRdb copy is limited to in-frame clones, with some not included. The repertoire has 2 million to 2.5 million clones, 90% to 96% of them found once; the top ten carry 0.1% to 0.15%. Sequenced: naive CD4+ T cells sorted from blood. Every receptor here comes from a man aged 18 to 30 in good health. Both conserved end residues are part of each CDR3. The order of the fields is clone size, V gene, D gene, J gene, CDR3 DNA, CDR3 protein. A D gene is named only where the DNA matches it firmly. The size of a clone is reported for some rows only, either as once, few or many, or as a class for expanded clones.

.	TRBV7-2	.	TRBJ2-3	TGTGCCAGCAAAACCCCGGGAACAGATACGCAGTATTTT	CASKTPGTDTQYF
.	TRBV9	TRBD2	TRBJ2-1	TGTGCCAGCAGCGTAGCTTACGGACTAGCGGGAGGTTCGGTCAACAATGAGCAGTTCTTC	CASSVAYGLAGGSVNNEQFF
once	TRBV5-4	TRBD1	TRBJ1-4	TGTGCCAGCAGCCCGACAGGGGGCGATGAAAAACTGTTTTTT	CASSPTGGDEKLFF
.	TRBV10-3	.	TRBJ1-1	TGTGCCATCTCTGGTGGTCTAGGCAACACTGAAGCTTTCTTT	CAISGGLGNTEAFF
once	TRBV6-1	.	TRBJ2-2	TGTGCCAGCAGTGAACTCGGAGGGAAAAACACCGGGGAGCTGTTTTTT	CASSELGGKNTGELFF
.	TRBV18	.	TRBJ1-2	TGTGCCAGCTCACCACTTGGATTTGTTGGCTACACCTTC	CASSPLGFVGYTF
.	TRBV19	TRBD1	TRBJ1-5	TGTGCCACGGGACAGGGAAATCAGCCCCAGCATTTT	CATGQGNQPQHF
once	TRBV27	TRBD2	TRBJ2-1	TGTGCCAGCAGTTTCCGTCTAGCGGGGAACAATGAGCAGTTCTTC	CASSFRLAGNNEQFF
.	TRBV15	.	TRBJ1-2	TGTGCCACCAGCAGACCCCGAGCGGGGACTAACTATGGCTACACCTTC	CATSRPRAGTNYGYTF
.	TRBV2	.	TRBJ1-5	TGTGCCAGCAGTGAAGAAGGGCCGAATCAGCCCCAGCATTTT	CASSEEGPNQPQHF
.	TRBV19	.	TRBJ1-6	TGTGCCAGTAGTACGAGGCAGGGAGGAGGACCCCTCCACTTT	CASSTRQGGGPLHF
.	TRBV10-3	TRBD1	TRBJ2-7	TGTGCCATCAGTGAGTCTAGACAGGGGGTTTACTACGAGCAGTACTTC	CAISESRQGVYYEQYF
.	TRBV5-6	.	TRBJ2-7	TGTGCCAGCAGCTTGGCCTCGGGGTACGAGCAGTACTTC	CASSLASGYEQYF
.	TRBV19	.	TRBJ1-2	TGTGCCAGTAGGACCGACAGGCTCTATGGCTACACCTTC	CASRTDRLYGYTF
.	TRBV2	TRBD1	TRBJ2-7	TGTGCCAGCAGAGCGGACAGGGGAGCCCACGAGCAGTACTTC	CASRADRGAHEQYF
.	TRBV7-9	TRBD1	TRBJ2-1	TGTGCCAGCAGCCTATCGGACAGGGTTTACCCTACTGAGCAGTTCTTC	CASSLSDRVYPTEQFF
.	TRBV13	TRBD2	TRBJ2-7	TGTGCCAGCAGCGGGACTAGCGGCCCCTGGGGATTAAACGAGCAGTACTTC	CASSGTSGPWGLNEQYF
.	TRBV10-2	TRBD2	TRBJ2-3	TGCGCCAGCAGTGATGGCGGGAGGGCCACAGATACGCAGTATTTT	CASSDGGRATDTQYF
.	TRBV5-1	.	TRBJ2-7	TGCGCCAGCAGCTTTGGGTGGGCGATCGACGAGCAGTACTTC	CASSFGWAIDEQYF
.	TRBV6-5	.	TRBJ1-1	TGTGCCAGCAGCCCAAAAACTGGGTTGAGCACTGAAGCTTTCTTT	CASSPKTGLSTEAFF
.	TRBV7-8	.	TRBJ1-2	TGTGCCAGCAGCTTAAGCGGGGACTATGGCTACACCTTC	CASSLSGDYGYTF
.	TRBV5-4	.	TRBJ2-5	TGTGCCAGCAGTATCAGAGGGGGAGAGACCCAGTACTTC	CASSIRGGETQYF
.	TRBV10-3	TRBD1	TRBJ2-2	TGTGCCATCAGAAAAACAGGGGTTGACGGGACCGGGGAGCTGTTTTTT	CAIRKTGVDGTGELFF
.	TRBV2	.	TRBJ1-2	TGTGCCAGCAGAGGGACCAGCAGTGGCTACACCTTC	CASRGTSSGYTF
.	TRBV7-9	TRBD1	TRBJ1-6	TGTGCCAGCAGCGGCTCGACAGGGAGGGGAAATTCACCCCTCCACTTT	CASSGSTGRGNSPLHF
.	TRBV14	.	TRBJ1-2	TGTGCCAGCAGCCCCCTTAAAGATTCAACCCGGGGCTACACCTTC	CASSPLKDSTRGYTF
.	TRBV4-1	.	TRBJ1-4	TGCGCCAGCAGCCAAGCGGCGGGGTATCCAACTAATGAAAAACTGTTTTTT	CASSQAAGYPTNEKLFF
.	TRBV18	TRBD1	TRBJ2-1	TGTGCCAGCTCAGCAACAGGGGGACAATACAATGAGCAGTTCTTC	CASSATGGQYNEQFF
.	TRBV30	.	TRBJ1-2	TGTGCCTGGAGTACCCGCGGTGGCTACACCTTC	CAWSTRGGYTF
.	TRBV6-5	.	TRBJ1-2	TGTGCCAGCAGTTACTCGACACACCGTAACTATGGCTACACCTTC	CASSYSTHRNYGYTF
.	TRBV18	.	TRBJ2-1	TGTGCCAGCTCACCACCACGTGGGTCCAATGAGCAGTTCTTC	CASSPPRGSNEQFF
.	TRBV9	.	TRBJ2-5	TGTGCCAGCAGCCCGCGCAGCGGCACCGGGGAGACCCAGTACTTC	CASSPRSGTGETQYF
.	TRBV30	.	TRBJ1-4	TGTGCCTGGAGCGGCCGCCTTGCAACTAATGAAAAACTGTTTTTT	CAWSGRLATNEKLFF
few	TRBV18	.	TRBJ1-6	TGTGCCAGCTCACGCTCAGTCCTGGGGAATTCACCCCTCCACTTT	CASSRSVLGNSPLHF
.	TRBV6-5	.	TRBJ1-1	TGTGCCAGCAGTAGGACTGTCAACACTGAAGCTTTCTTT	CASSRTVNTEAFF
.	TRBV15	.	TRBJ1-6	TGTGCCACCAGCCGACGGGATTCACCCCTCCACTTT	CATSRRDSPLHF
.	TRBV5-1	.	TRBJ2-5	TGCGCCAGCAGCTTAACGACACAAGAGACCCAGTACTTC	CASSLTTQETQYF
.	TRBV4-3	.	TRBJ1-5	TGCGCCAGCAGCCAAGATACAGGGAGCAATCAGCCCCAGCATTTT	CASSQDTGSNQPQHF
.	TRBV6-5	.	TRBJ1-6	TGTGCCAGCAGGGGGAATTCACCCCTCCACTTT	CASRGNSPLHF
.	TRBV2	.	TRBJ2-1	TGTGCCAGCAGCCCCGCTGAAGGACATTTTTGGCTGTTCTTC	CASSPAEGHFWLFF
.	TRBV6-5	.	TRBJ2-2	TGTGCCAGCAGGGGGAAAAAGGACACCGGGGAGCTGTTTTTT	CASRGKKDTGELFF
.	TRBV19	TRBD1	TRBJ1-1	TGTGCCAGTAGTAGCAGACAGGGGCGGACTGAAGCTTTCTTT	CASSSRQGRTEAFF
.	TRBV29-1	TRBD2	TRBJ2-3	TGCAGCGTGGGGACTATCCTCACAGATACGCAGTATTTT	CSVGTILTDTQYF
.	TRBV5-1	.	TRBJ2-7	TGCGCCAGCAGCTTGGATAGGTCCTACGAGCAGTACTTC	CASSLDRSYEQYF
.	TRBV27	TRBD1	TRBJ2-7	TGTGCCAGCAGTTCGTTTCGGACAGGGTTTAGCTACGAGCAGTACTTC	CASSSFRTGFSYEQYF
.	TRBV7-2	TRBD2	TRBJ2-4	TGTGCCAGCAGCGTGGGACTAGCGGGGGAAAGGCACTTC	CASSVGLAGERHF
once	TRBV5-1	.	TRBJ1-6	TGCGCCAGCAGCTTGGAACGGGATAATTCACCCCTCCACTTT	CASSLERDNSPLHF
.	TRBV5-1	.	TRBJ2-5	TGCGCCAGCAGCTTGCCTGGGGCACAAGAGACCCAGTACTTC	CASSLPGAQETQYF
.	TRBV6-6	TRBD2	TRBJ2-2	TGTGCCAGCAGTCTACCGGGACTAGCGGACGGGGAGCTGTTTTTT	CASSLPGLADGELFF
.	TRBV2	.	TRBJ2-1	TGTGCCAGCAGGGCCTCCTACAATGAGCAGTTCTTC	CASRASYNEQFF
.	TRBV19	.	TRBJ2-2	TGTGCCAGTAGTATAGGGTCCGGGGAGCTGTTTTTT	CASSIGSGELFF
.	TRBV27	TRBD2	TRBJ2-3	TGTGCCAGCAGTCCGCGCCCCGGGGGGGGCACAGATACGCAGTATTTT	CASSPRPGGGTDTQYF
.	TRBV6-6	.	TRBJ2-1	TGTGCCAGCAGTTTCCCGGGACTGTCATACAATGAGCAGTTCTTC	CASSFPGLSYNEQFF
.	TRBV28	.	TRBJ1-1	TGTGCCAGCACCCGGATAATACAAACTGAAGCTTTCTTT	CASTRIIQTEAFF
.	TRBV7-2	TRBD1	TRBJ2-7	TGTGCCAGCAGCTTAGTGGGACAGGGCCCCTCCTACGAGCAGTACTTC	CASSLVGQGPSYEQYF
.	TRBV6-6	TRBD1	TRBJ1-2	TGTGCCAGCAGCCGACGACAGGGGGCCGGAGGCTACACCTTC	CASSRRQGAGGYTF
.	TRBV5-6	.	TRBJ2-3	TGTGCCAGCAGTCGCAGGGTTAGTACAGATACGCAGTATTTT	CASSRRVSTDTQYF
few	TRBV28	.	TRBJ1-2	TGTGCCAGCAACGCAGGATCCCACGGGGGCTATGGCTACACCTTC	CASNAGSHGGYGYTF
.	TRBV18	.	TRBJ1-1	TGTGCCAGCTCACCGGATGGAAACACTGAAGCTTTCTTT	CASSPDGNTEAFF
.	TRBV7-2	.	TRBJ2-3	TGTGCCAGCAGCTACATGGGGTGGGAGCTTAATACAGATACGCAGTATTTT	CASSYMGWELNTDTQYF